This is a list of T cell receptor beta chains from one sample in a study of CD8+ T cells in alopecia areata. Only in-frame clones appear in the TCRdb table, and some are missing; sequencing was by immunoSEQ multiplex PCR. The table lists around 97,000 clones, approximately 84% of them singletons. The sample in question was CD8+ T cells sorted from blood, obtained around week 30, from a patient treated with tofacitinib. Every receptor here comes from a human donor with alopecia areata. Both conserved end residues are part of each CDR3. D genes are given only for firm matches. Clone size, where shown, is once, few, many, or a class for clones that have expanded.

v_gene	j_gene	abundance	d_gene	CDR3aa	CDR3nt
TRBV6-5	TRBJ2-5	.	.	CASSWQETQYF	TGTGCCAGCAGTTGGCAAGAGACCCAGTACTTC
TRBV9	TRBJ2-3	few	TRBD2	CASSATGGVITDTQYF	TGTGCCAGCAGCGCGACGGGAGGGGTTATCACAGATACGCAGTATTTT
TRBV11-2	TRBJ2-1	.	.	CASSLPTSGGRGINEQFF	TGTGCCAGCAGCTTACCGACGTCGGGGGGCCGGGGGATCAATGAGCAGTTCTTC
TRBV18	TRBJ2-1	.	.	CASSRARGRELNEQFF	TGTGCCAGCTCGCGAGCTAGGGGAAGGGAGCTCAATGAGCAGTTCTTC
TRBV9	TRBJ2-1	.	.	CASSVGRESYNEQFF	TGTGCCAGCAGCGTAGGTAGGGAATCCTACAATGAGCAGTTCTTC
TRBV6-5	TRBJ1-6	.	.	CASSYDNSPLHF	TGTGCCAGCAGTTACGACAATTCACCCCTCCACTTT
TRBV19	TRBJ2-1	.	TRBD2	CASSISGGGYNEQFF	TGTGCCAGTAGTATTAGCGGGGGGGGTTACAATGAGCAGTTCTTC
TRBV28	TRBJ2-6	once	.	CASSFGASGANVLTF	TGTGCCAGCAGTTTTGGAGCGTCTGGGGCCAACGTCCTGACTTTC
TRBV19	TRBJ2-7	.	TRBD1	CASSFGTGIYEQYF	TGTGCCAGTAGTTTCGGGACAGGAATATACGAGCAGTACTTC
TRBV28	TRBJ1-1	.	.	CASSLMWGEAFF	TGTGCCAGCAGTTTAATGTGGGGTGAAGCTTTCTTT
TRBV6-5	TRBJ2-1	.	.	CAGGDYNEQFF	TGTGCCGGTGGCGACTACAATGAGCAGTTCTTC
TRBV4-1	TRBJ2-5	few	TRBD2	CASSLRLAGLQETQYF	TGCGCCAGCAGCCTTAGACTAGCGGGACTCCAAGAGACCCAGTACTTC
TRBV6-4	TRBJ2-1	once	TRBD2	CASSPSSGGALEQFF	TGTGCCAGCAGTCCCTCTAGCGGGGGGGCTCTGGAGCAGTTCTTC
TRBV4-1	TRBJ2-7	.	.	CASSTHGSYEQYF	TGCGCCAGCAGCACCCACGGCTCCTACGAGCAGTACTTC
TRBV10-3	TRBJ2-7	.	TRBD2	CAIGAGASEQYF	TGTGCCATTGGAGCGGGAGCTTCCGAGCAGTACTTC
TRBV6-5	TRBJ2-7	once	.	CATEEIGWFYEQYF	TGTGCCACCGAAGAGATAGGGTGGTTCTACGAGCAGTACTTC
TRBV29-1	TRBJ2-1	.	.	CSVVVGGARWNEQFF	TGCAGCGTTGTTGTAGGGGGGGCGCGGTGGAATGAGCAGTTCTTC
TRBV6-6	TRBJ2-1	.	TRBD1	CASSEDRATYNEQFF	TGTGCCAGCAGTGAGGACAGGGCGACCTACAATGAGCAGTTCTTC
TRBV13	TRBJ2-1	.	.	CASSYGPSYNEQFF	TGTGCCAGCAGCTATGGACCGTCCTACAATGAGCAGTTCTTC
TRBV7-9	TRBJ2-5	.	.	CASSFPGQQETQYF	TGTGCCAGCAGCTTCCCGGGACAACAAGAGACCCAGTACTTC
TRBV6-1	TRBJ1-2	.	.	CASSEETDFHGYTF	TGTGCCAGCAGTGAAGAGACCGATTTTCATGGCTACACCTTC
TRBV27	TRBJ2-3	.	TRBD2	CASRLLAGGPGDTQYF	TGTGCCAGCAGACTACTAGCGGGGGGGCCAGGAGATACGCAGTATTTT
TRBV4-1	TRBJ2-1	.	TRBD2	CASSLTSGRNEYNEQFF	TGCGCCAGCAGCCTAACTAGCGGGAGAAACGAATACAATGAGCAGTTCTTC
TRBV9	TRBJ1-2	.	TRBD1	CASTVTGNDYGYTF	TGTGCCAGCACCGTGACAGGGAACGACTATGGCTACACCTTC
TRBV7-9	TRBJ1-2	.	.	CASSLEAGTYGYTF	TGTGCCAGCAGCTTAGAGGCGGGAACCTATGGCTACACCTTC
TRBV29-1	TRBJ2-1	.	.	CSVTDGEQFF	TGCAGCGTAACGGACGGGGAACAGTTCTTC
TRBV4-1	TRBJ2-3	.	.	CASSQEVATYTQYF	TGCGCCAGCAGCCAAGAAGTAGCAACCTATACGCAGTATTTT
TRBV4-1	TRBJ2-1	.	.	CASSQGRYGDDEQFF	TGCGCCAGCAGCCAAGGACGGTACGGGGATGATGAGCAGTTCTTC
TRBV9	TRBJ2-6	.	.	CASSAGANVLTF	TGTGCCAGCAGCGCTGGGGCCAACGTCCTGACTTTC
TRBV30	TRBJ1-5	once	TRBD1	CAWSVRTGGSQPQHF	TGTGCCTGGAGTGTACGGACAGGGGGGAGTCAGCCCCAGCATTTT
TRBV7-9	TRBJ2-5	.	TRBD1	CASSSQPGQEVETQYF	TGTGCCAGCAGCTCACAACCGGGACAGGAGGTTGAGACCCAGTACTTC
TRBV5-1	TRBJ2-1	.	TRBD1	CASSLGEGTGLGNEQFF	TGCGCCAGCAGCTTGGGGGAAGGGACAGGGCTCGGCAATGAGCAGTTCTTC
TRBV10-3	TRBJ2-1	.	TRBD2	CAISQGLAQGMFF	TGTGCCATCAGTCAAGGACTAGCGCAAGGGATGTTCTTC
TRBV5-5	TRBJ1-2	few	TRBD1	CASSLNGQGYGYTF	TGTGCCAGCAGCTTGAATGGACAGGGGTATGGCTACACCTTC
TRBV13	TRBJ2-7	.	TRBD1	CASSEPDRGGYEQYF	TGTGCCAGCAGCGAACCAGACAGGGGCGGCTACGAGCAGTACTTC
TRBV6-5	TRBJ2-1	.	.	CASRLAGPGQFF	TGTGCCAGCAGACTTGCGGGGCCGGGGCAGTTCTTC
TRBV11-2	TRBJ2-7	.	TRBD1	CASSPALDRGPNF	TGTGCCAGCAGCCCTGCATTGGACAGGGGACCAAACTTC
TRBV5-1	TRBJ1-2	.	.	CASSLASDSHYGYTF	TGCGCCAGCAGCTTGGCCTCTGACAGTCACTATGGCTACACCTTC
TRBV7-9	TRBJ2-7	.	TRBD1	CASSLNADRGYEQYF	TGTGCCAGCAGCCTAAACGCGGACAGGGGATACGAGCAGTACTTC
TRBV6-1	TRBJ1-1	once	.	CASRHTGAEAFF	TGTGCCAGCCGCCATACGGGGGCTGAAGCTTTCTTT
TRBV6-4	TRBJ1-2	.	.	CASSVEGRIPLCCYTF	TGTGCCAGCAGTGTGGAAGGGCGGATACCACTATGTTGCTACACCTTC
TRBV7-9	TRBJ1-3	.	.	CASRVDSGNTIYF	TGTGCCAGCAGAGTTGACTCTGGAAACACCATATATTTT
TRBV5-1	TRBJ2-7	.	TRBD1	CASSLVSRGLNEQYF	TGCGCCAGCAGCTTGGTGTCCAGGGGGTTAAACGAGCAGTACTTC
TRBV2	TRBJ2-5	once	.	CASQTRAETQYF	TGTGCCAGCCAGACGAGGGCGGAGACCCAGTACTTC
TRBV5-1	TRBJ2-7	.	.	CASSLNGGREQYF	TGCGCCAGCAGCTTAAATGGAGGGCGCGAGCAGTACTTC
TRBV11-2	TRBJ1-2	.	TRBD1	CASSAFGQGAMNGYTF	TGTGCCAGCAGCGCATTCGGACAGGGGGCGATGAATGGCTACACCTTC
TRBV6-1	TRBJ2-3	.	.	CASSLRKATADTQYF	TGTGCCAGCAGTTTGCGGAAAGCCACGGCAGATACGCAGTATTTT
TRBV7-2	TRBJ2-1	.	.	CASSLRGTTSSYNEQFF	TGTGCCAGCAGCTTAAGGGGGACAACCTCTTCATACAATGAGCAGTTCTTC
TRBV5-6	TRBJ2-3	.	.	CASSISTDTQYF	TGTGCCAGCAGCATAAGCACAGATACGCAGTATTTT
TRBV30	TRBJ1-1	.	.	CAWSQGNTEAFF	TGTGCCTGGAGTCAGGGAAACACTGAAGCTTTCTTT
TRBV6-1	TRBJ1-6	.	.	CASTTTAENSPLHF	TGTGCCAGCACCACGACAGCCGAAAATTCACCCCTCCACTTT
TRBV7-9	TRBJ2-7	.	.	CASRTDSYEQYF	TGTGCCAGCAGAACTGACAGTTACGAGCAGTACTTC
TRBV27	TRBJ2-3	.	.	CASSLSPGVDTQYF	TGTGCCAGCAGTTTATCGCCCGGGGTAGATACGCAGTATTTT